The next 18 T cell receptor beta chains were all read from a single sample in a study of blood T cells in healthy people across ages. Then a second PCR, running roughly 7 to 11 cycles, was carried out with a sample-barcoded 5' primer and a J-beta primer mix. TCRdb reprocessed the 5' RACE reads with MiXCR, giving one entry per CDR3 protein. This sample has around 820,000 distinct CDR3 sequences; around 25% occur once, and the top ten carry approximately 3.7%. In addition, the sample was reused for a study of T cells of mothers and their children.

Material: blood. The receptors were gathered from a boy aged 5-17 years in good health.

The rearrangement links TRBV25-1 to TRBJ2-7, with a tentative D call TRBD2 (6 bases). This CDR3 has 13 amino acids. V was pared by 8 bases and J by 2 bases, with 13 bases between. The V gene's germline CDR1 is MGHDK and CDR2 SYGVNS. CDR3 in amino acids: CASEGTETYEQYF. CDR3 nucleotide sequence: TGTGCCAGCGAAGGGACTGAGACCTACGAGCAGTACTTC.

This clonotype was seen a handful of times. The chain joins TRBV25-1 to TRBJ2-2; D is uncertain. The CDR3 is 15 amino acids. Germline values: CDR1 MGHDK, CDR2 SYGVNS. The V end lost 8 bases, the J end lost 5 bases, and 18 bases lay between the germline ends. CDR3 residues: CASGESLGRTGELFF. As DNA, the CDR3 is TGTGCCAGCGGAGAGTCGCTAGGAAGGACCGGGGAGCTGTTTTTT.

The rearrangement links TRBV10-3 to TRBJ2-5; D possibly corresponds to TRBD2 (5 bases). The ends were cut back, 7 bases at V and 1 base at J, with 10 bases in the middle. Germline CDR1 is ENHRY and CDR2 is SYGVKD. The CDR3 consists of 13 residues. The CDR3 coding sequence is TGTGCCATCACGGAGGCTCTCCAAGAGACCCAGTACTTC. Translation: CAITEALQETQYF.

This clonotype has a handful of counts. V gene TRBV5-1 combines with J gene TRBJ1-5; D may be TRBD1 (6 bases). The V gene's germline CDR1 is SGHRS and CDR2 YFSETQ. V was shortened by 1 base and J by 3 bases, with 11 bases between the two germline ends. The CDR3 is 15 residues long. The CDR3, as DNA: TGCGCCAGCAGCTTGACAGGGAACCCCAATCAGCCCCAGCATTTT. It codes for CASSLTGNPNQPQHF.

A few counts support this clonotype. This sequence joins TRBV13 and TRBJ2-5; the D is unclear. Trimming cost V 1 base and J 3 bases, with 12 bases left between them. This CDR3 contains 15 residues. Looked up from germline, CDR1 is PRHDT and CDR2 is FYEKMQ (reference sequence). For the CDR3, the DNA is TGTGCCAGCAGCTTAGCGGCGGATTCGAAAGAGACCCAGTACTTC. Translated, it gives CASSLAADSKETQYF.

The V gene is TRBV6-4, the J gene TRBJ2-7; 12 positions match TRBD2. V was pared by 6 bases and J by 3 bases, with 6 bases of the junction left unmatched. The CDR3 loop spans 15 amino acids. Per germline, CDR1 MRHNA and CDR2 SNTAGT. DNA of the CDR3: TGTGCCAGCAGAAGACTAGCGGGGGAGAACTACGAGCAGTACTTC. Protein: CASRRLAGENYEQYF.

The genes are TRBV20-1 and TRBJ2-7, with D possibly matching TRBD2 (6 bases). Trimming took off 1 base at V and 4 bases at J, with 17 bases between the two ends. Germline V gives CDR1 DFQATT, CDR2 SNEGSKA (reference sequence). The CDR3 has 15 amino acids. The CDR3 DNA sequence: TGCAGTGCTAGAGGCCCAGCGGGCCCTCTATACGAGCAGTACTTC. It yields the protein CSARGPAGPLYEQYF.

The chain employs TRBV7-2 and TRBJ2-2, with no clear D. The CDR3 is 12 residues long. Germline V gene data show CDR1 as SGHTA and CDR2 as FQGNSA. The ends were cut back, 10 bases at V and 1 base at J, with 7 bases in the middle. The CDR3 sequence is CATWGNTGELFF. CDR3 nucleotide sequence: TGTGCCACCTGGGGGAACACCGGGGAGCTGTTTTTT.

The chain recombines TRBV27 with TRBJ2-7; D call uncertain. From germline, CDR1 is MNHEY and CDR2 SMNVEV (reference sequence). CDR3 length: 15 amino acids. Trimming cost V 5 bases and J 0 bases, with 14 bases left between them. The CDR3 DNA sequence: TGTGCCAGCAGTCCCTCGGACCTTTACTCCTACGAGCAGTACTTC. This translates into CASSPSDLYSYEQYF.

This chain joins TRBV6-5 and TRBJ1-1; tentative D call: TRBD1 (6 bases). CDR1 is MNHEY and CDR2 is SVGAGI in the germline V gene. V lost 5 bases, J lost 7 bases, and 17 bases lay in between. The length of the CDR3 is 14 residues. CDR3 DNA sequence: TGTGCCAGCAGTCTACAGGGAAATAGGGGTGAAGCTTTCTTT. This sequence encodes CASSLQGNRGEAFF.

V usage is TRBV12-3 or TRBV12-4 and J usage is TRBJ2-5, with 7 bases aligning to TRBD1. The J call may be wrong; the DNA end is better matched by TRBJ2-1. This CDR3 has 15 residues. CDR3 in DNA: TGTGCCAGCAGAGCACCCGACAGGGTAATCAATGAGCAGTTCTTC. Translating it yields CASRAPDRVINEQFF.

This clonotype was counted between two and nine times. The chain uses TRBV7-8 and TRBJ1-4, with a possible D match to TRBD1 (6 bases). Germline CDR1 SGHVS, CDR2 FQNEAQ. V lost 5 bases, J lost 3 bases, and 13 bases lay in between. The CDR3 runs to 15 residues. The CDR3 DNA is TGTGCCAGCAGCCCGCAGGGGTTATCTAATGAAAAACTGTTTTTT. As protein: CASSPQGLSNEKLFF.

There are a few counts of this clonotype. The J gene is TRBJ1-3, the V gene TRBV12-3 or TRBV12-4, with D hard to call. This CDR3 comprises 12 residues. The germline V and J ends were trimmed by 8 bases and 0 bases, with 5 bases remaining between them. CDR3 sequence reads: CASGISGNTIYF. DNA of the CDR3: TGTGCCAGCGGAATCTCTGGAAACACCATATATTTT.

As concerns this clonotype: One end of the junction fails to match germline, which may point to a read error. The V and J genes are TRBV12-3 or TRBV12-4 and TRBJ2-1, with TRBD1 identical over 7 bases. The CDR3 runs 13 residues. CDR3 residues: CASSGTAYNGQFF. The CDR3, as DNA: TGTGCCAGCAGTGGGACAGCTTACAATGGGCAGTTCTTC.

V and J are TRBV28 and TRBJ1-4, with 7 bases matching TRBD1. The CDR3 covers 13 residues. Germline CDR1 MDHEN, CDR2 SYDVKM. The V segment lost 7 bases and the J segment 4 bases; nucleotides outside the gene matches: 3. The CDR3 DNA follows: TGTGCCAGCACCAGGGGGATTAATGAAAAACTGTTTTTT. Translation: CASTRGINEKLFF. Full variable domain (remainder filled in from reference TRBV28 and TRBJ1-4): DVKVTQSSRYLVKRTGEKVFLECVQDMDHENMFWYRQDPGLGLRLIYFSYDVKMKEKGDIPEGYSVSREKKERFSLILESASTNQTSMYLCASTRGINEKLFFGSGTQLSVL.

The chain joins TRBV6-1 to TRBJ1-2; D is undetermined. The germline V gene has CDR1 MNHNS and CDR2 SASEGT. CDR3 length: 10 amino acids. V gave up 6 bases and J gave up 5 bases, with 4 bases separating them. The CDR3: CASREYGYTF. The CDR3 coding sequence is TGTGCCAGCAGGGAGTATGGCTACACCTTC.

This clonotype was counted a few times. J is TRBJ1-2 and V is TRBV5-1, with TRBD1 identical over 7 bases. Germline V lookup: CDR1 SGHRS, CDR2 YFSETQ. V lost 5 bases and J lost 2; bases outside the gene matches: 3. The CDR3 has 13 amino acids. In DNA, the CDR3 is TGCGCCAGCAGGCCGGGACAGAACTATGGCTACACCTTC. It specifies CASRPGQNYGYTF.

The chain combines TRBV29-1 with TRBJ2-5; TRBD2 aligns across 9 bases. The CDR3 is made up of 13 amino acids. The germline V gene has CDR1 SQVTM and CDR2 ANQGSEA. V dropped 8 bases and J dropped 9; count of bases not matched to a gene: 13. Here the CDR3 reads CSLLSGGTTSQYF. CDR3 coding DNA: TGCAGCTTATTGAGCGGGGGGACCACCTCCCAGTACTTC.